Included here is one TCR beta chain sequence, with context. Antigen specificity is unknown. The data were taken from a study of regulatory T cells in long-lasting Graves disease. Study results and limitations: Persistent Graves' cases showed lower TCR diversity than newly diagnosed cases.

The time point was: newly diagnosed GD, antithyroid drugs for less than 3 months. The authors made the TCR library using RNA they extracted from PBMCs. Construction of the TCR beta libraries employed iRepertoire HTBI primers in conjunction with Arm-PCR of CDR3 regions. Using its own MiXCR run on the multiplex PCR reads, TCRdb lists one record per CDR3 protein. The repertoire holds 350,000 to 550,000 distinct CDR3 sequences, with 15% as singletons. CDR3 size: 17 residues. From germline, CDR1 is WSHSY and CDR2 SAAADI. Trimming pared 1 base from V and 8 bases from J, leaving 22 bases between. These data were also reused for a study on T cells in Graves' hyperthyroidism and ophthalmopathy.

The source is a woman aged 25 to 45 with Graves disease. This sample comprised peripheral blood mononuclear cells (PBMCs), obtained at new diagnosis, from a patient treated with antithyroid drugs. J is TRBJ2-3 and V is TRBV10-2, with D tentatively TRBD2 (5 bases). The CDR3 nucleotides are TGCGCCAGCAGTGAGTTCAGGACTGGGGTCAGCGCAGGTACGCAGTATTTT. This gives the protein CASSEFRTGVSAGTQYF.